A single sample gave rise to the 10 T cell receptor beta chains below, sequenced in a study of cytomegalovirus exposure and HLA in healthy donors. Use of 60 Vbeta and 13 Jbeta primers characterized the PCR. Sequenced by immunoSEQ multiplex PCR; TCRdb stores in-frame clones only, minus some. The repertoire holds approximately 140,000 clones, with approximately 80% as singletons. The sequencing sample was made of PBMCs. All receptors derive from a male donor in good health and CMV-seronegative.

V is TRBV2 and J is TRBJ2-5, with D possibly TRBD1 on 5 matching bases. The CDR3 loop spans 16 amino acids. Germline-derived CDR1 and CDR2 are SNHLY and FYNNEI. V was cut by 1 base and J by 3 bases, with 15 bases left in between. CDR3 coding DNA: TGTGCCAGCAGTGAAGAAATAAGGGCAGGGAAAGAGACCCAGTACTTC. Protein product: CASSEEIRAGKETQYF.

This chain links TRBV19 with TRBJ1-1; perhaps TRBD1 as D (5 bases). This CDR3 comprises 15 residues. From germline, CDR1 is LNHDA and CDR2 SQIVND (reference sequence). Trimming removed 8 bases from V and 0 bases from J, with 16 bases in between. The CDR3 coding sequence is TGTGCCAGTTCCCCGGGGGGGAAGCTGAACACTGAAGCTTTCTTT. Its protein product is CASSPGGKLNTEAFF.

This rearrangement joins TRBV7-3 to TRBJ1-2; D is perhaps TRBD1 (5 bases). Germline values: CDR1 SGHTA, CDR2 FQGTGA. Trimming removed 5 bases from V and 8 bases from J, with 15 bases in between. The CDR3 contains 13 residues. CDR3 nucleotides: TGTGCCAGCAGCCCCGACAGTAAGCGCGGCTACACCTTC. Translation gives CASSPDSKRGYTF.

J is TRBJ2-2 and V is TRBV4-2; 8 bases agree with TRBD1. CDR3 length: 17 amino acids. V was pared by 6 bases and J by 1 base, with 10 bases of the junction left unmatched. Germline values: CDR1 LGHNA, CDR2 YNFKEQ. The CDR3 coding sequence is TGTGCCAGCAGTGCTCATCCGGGACAGGTGAACACCGGGGAGCTGTTTTTT. Translating it yields CASSAHPGQVNTGELFF.

This chain connects TRBV30 to TRBJ1-2; 7 nucleotides align to TRBD1. The CDR3 consists of 14 residues. Germline lookup yields CDR1 GTSNPN and CDR2 SVGIG (reference sequence). V shed 3 bases and J 0 bases; nucleotides not matched to a gene: 4. In DNA, the CDR3 is TGTGCCTGGAGGAACAGGGGAACTAACTATGGCTACACCTTC. Its translation: CAWRNRGTNYGYTF.

The chain joins TRBV4-1 to TRBJ2-7, with TRBD1 identical over 9 bases. After removal of 4 bases from V and 2 bases from J, the junction contained 9 bases not matched to a gene. This CDR3 contains 16 residues. CDR1 and CDR2 (germline): MGHRA, YSYEKL. The CDR3 nucleotides read TGCGCCAGCAGCCTCCCAGGCAGGACAGGGGCCTACGAGCAGTACTTC. This gives the protein CASSLPGRTGAYEQYF.

The rearrangement joins TRBV5-1 to TRBJ1-6; TRBD1 agrees at 8 bases. CDR1 and CDR2 from the germline V gene are SGHRS and YFSETQ. V gave up 4 bases and J gave up 8 bases; unmatched junction bases: 8. The CDR3 totals 15 residues. The CDR3 loop is CASSPGGQDYSPLHF. CDR3 DNA sequence: TGCGCCAGCAGCCCAGGGGGACAGGACTATTCACCCCTCCACTTT.

The rearrangement links TRBV14 to TRBJ2-6, with 10 bases that match TRBD1. CDR1 SGHDN and CDR2 FVKESK come from the germline V gene. The CDR3 consists of 19 residues. V was clipped by 4 bases and J by 3 bases; unmatched bases: 12. CDR3 sequence: CASSPPAWTGGNGANVLTF. The CDR3 coding sequence is TGTGCCAGCAGCCCTCCGGCCTGGACAGGGGGAAATGGGGCCAACGTCCTGACTTTC.

This clone was detected once. V usage is TRBV28 and J usage is TRBJ2-7; TRBD2 matches at 9 bases. J lost 2 bases, V lost 2 bases, and 1 base had no gene match. Germline values: CDR1 MDHEN, CDR2 SYDVKM. The CDR3 covers 14 residues. The DNA of the CDR3 is TGTGCCAGCAGTTTAGCGGGGGGGACCTACGAGCAGTACTTC. It translates to CASSLAGGTYEQYF.

The chain carries TRBV11-2 and TRBJ2-7; the match to TRBD1 covers 12 bases. The J segment lost 5 bases and the V segment lost 5 bases, leaving 7 bases of the junction unmatched. This CDR3 has 15 amino acids. Germline assignment: CDR1 SGHAT and CDR2 FQNNGV. The CDR3 DNA is TGTGCCAGCAGCGTCCGGGACAGGGGGCCGGACGAGCAGTACTTC. Amino acid sequence: CASSVRDRGPDEQYF.